The sequence of this TCR beta chain was determined in a study of CD8 T cells in Susac syndrome. A remark on this clonotype: Its target is unknown.

Study outcomes and limitations: As the study acknowledged, the number of individuals in its TCR sequencing and HLA analysis was relatively small.

Reverse transcription of about 0.5 to 1 ug RNA used random hexamers. The method of amplification for TCR beta CDR3 was immunoSEQ multiplex PCR, covering 54 Vbeta and 13 Jbeta. TCRdb independently ran MiXCR on the immunoSEQ multiplex PCR reads; one entry per CDR3 protein. The sample consists of 170,000 or so distinct CDR3 sequences, approximately 95% of them appearing once. Sequencing of TCR beta, carried out with a high-throughput approach, was applied to CD8+ and CD4+ T cells from the blood. TEMRA cells were FACS-enriched, and CD8+ and CD4+ T cells were isolated negatively. From germline, CDR1 is GTSNPN and CDR2 SVGIG (reference sequence). Unmatched junction bases numbered 9, after V lost 4 bases and J lost 3 bases. The CDR3 is 15 amino acids.

The J gene is TRBJ2-1, the V gene TRBV30, with 7 bases fitting TRBD2. This receptor was identified in a human donor with multiple sclerosis. The sequencing input was CD8+ T cells from PBMCs. This CDR3 is CAWTVGGGNYNEQFF. In DNA, the CDR3 is TGTGCCTGGACGGTCGGCGGGGGAAACTACAATGAGCAGTTCTTC.